This TCR beta chain was recovered during a study of T cell repertoires in cytomegalovirus infection. Study-level information: Evidence of both CMV infection and a matching HLA type came from public TCR beta signatures. Study findings and constraints: Dominating the ex vivo response were HLA-C-restricted CMV-specific TCR beta clonotypes. Frequencies of public TCR beta families were cumulated, and this identified carriers of CMV plus the relevant HLA.

TCRdb used MiXCR to reprocess the reads, holding one entry per CDR3 protein. The table shows about 360,000 distinct CDR3 sequences, with roughly 18% occurring only once. Turning to this clonotype: As yet, its antigen is unknown.

The V and J ends lost 5 bases and 0 bases respectively, with 16 bases between them. CDR3 size: 17 residues. Germline values: CDR1 SEHNR, CDR2 FQNEAQ (reference sequence). This sequence joins TRBV7-9 and TRBJ1-4, with D uncertain. This TCR came from a human donor in good health (CMV status not recorded). Some clones in this sample may be carry-over from other donors' samples. The material sequenced was PBMCs. The CDR3 reads CASSPHGRASTNEKLFF. The CDR3 DNA is TGTGCCAGCAGCCCACATGGTCGAGCTTCAACTAATGAAAAACTGTTTTTT.